These 5 T cell receptor beta chains share one sample of origin, sequenced in a study of CD8 T cells in ankylosing spondylitis. In TCRdb, the 5' RACE reads were re-called with MiXCR into one record per CDR3 protein. The sample includes under 85,000 distinct CDR3 sequences, approximately 5% seen only once; the top ten take approximately 2%. Input material: blood, either unsorted or a sorted T cell fraction (not recorded which). Receptor source: a male donor with ankylosing spondylitis or in good health (not recorded which).

This clonotype was seen at least ten times. The chain joins TRBV30 to TRBJ2-3, with D hard to call. Trimming cost V 5 bases and J 7 bases, with 13 bases left between them. The CDR3 is 12 residues long. Germline lookup yields CDR1 GTSNPN and CDR2 SVGIG (reference sequence). The CDR3 sequence: CAWADLGNTQYF. The CDR3 DNA follows: TGTGCCTGGGCCGACCTGGGGAATACGCAGTATTTT.

Ten or more counts support this clonotype. The chain couples TRBV7-2 to TRBJ1-2; D not certain. This CDR3 is built from 14 residues. The ends were cut back, 5 bases at V and 6 bases at J, with 16 bases in the middle. CDR1 and CDR2 from the germline V gene are SGHTA and FQGNSA. This chain's CDR3 is CASSPGSGMNGYTF. CDR3 in DNA: TGTGCCAGCAGCCCCGGGTCGGGGATGAATGGCTACACCTTC.

This clonotype was detected many times. V and J are TRBV12-3 or TRBV12-4 and TRBJ1-1, with D unclear. The V gene lost 8 bases and the J gene lost 1 base, with 11 bases spanning the gap. The CDR3 covers 13 residues. CDR3 in amino acids: CASRPGQNTEAFF. DNA of the CDR3: TGTGCCAGCCGTCCCGGGCAGAACACTGAAGCTTTCTTT.

This clonotype was picked up many times. The V and J genes are TRBV10-3 and TRBJ2-1, with 7 nucleotides matching TRBD2. The junction had 7 bases not matched to a gene; V was cut back by 6 bases and J by 5 bases. The CDR3 loop spans 14 amino acids. Germline CDR1 is ENHRY and CDR2 is SYGVKD. CDR3 nucleotide sequence: TGTGCCATCAGGGCGCCTGGGGGGGACAATGAGCAGTTCTTC. Encoded protein: CAIRAPGGDNEQFF.

This clonotype has just a few counts. J is TRBJ2-7 and V is TRBV28; weak D call: TRBD2 (5 bases). Per germline, CDR1 MDHEN and CDR2 SYDVKM. V lost 2 bases and J 9 bases, leaving 23 bases between the germline ends. This CDR3 region has 16 residues. Here the CDR3 reads CASSLRVGAGAVGQYF. The CDR3 DNA reads as TGTGCCAGCAGTTTAAGAGTGGGAGCAGGTGCTGTGGGGCAGTACTTC.